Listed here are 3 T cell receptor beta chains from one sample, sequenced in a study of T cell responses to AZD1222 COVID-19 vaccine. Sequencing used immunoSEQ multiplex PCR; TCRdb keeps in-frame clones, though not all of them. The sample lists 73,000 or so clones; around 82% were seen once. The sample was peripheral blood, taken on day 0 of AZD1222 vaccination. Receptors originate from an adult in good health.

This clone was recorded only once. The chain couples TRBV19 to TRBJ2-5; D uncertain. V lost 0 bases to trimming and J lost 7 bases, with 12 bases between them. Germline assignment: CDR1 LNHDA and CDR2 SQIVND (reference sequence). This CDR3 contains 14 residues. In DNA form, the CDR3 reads TGTGCCAGTAGTATAGAAGGGTCTAGTGGGACCCAGTACTTC. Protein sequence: CASSIEGSSGTQYF.

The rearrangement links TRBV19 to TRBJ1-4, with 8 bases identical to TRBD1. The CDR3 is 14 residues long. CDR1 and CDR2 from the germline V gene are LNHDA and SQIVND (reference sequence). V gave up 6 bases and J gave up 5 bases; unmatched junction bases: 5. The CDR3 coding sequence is TGTGCCAGTAGGAAAAGGACAGGGAATGAAAAACTGTTTTTT. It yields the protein CASRKRTGNEKLFF.

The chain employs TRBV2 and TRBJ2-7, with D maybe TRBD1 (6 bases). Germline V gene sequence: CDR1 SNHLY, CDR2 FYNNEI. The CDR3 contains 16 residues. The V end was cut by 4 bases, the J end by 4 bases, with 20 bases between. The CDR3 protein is CASSGPRGQQLYEQYF. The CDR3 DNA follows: TGTGCCAGCAGTGGGCCCCGAGGACAGCAGTTATACGAGCAGTACTTC.